Below are 9 T cell receptor beta chains sequenced from a single sample in a study of graft-versus-host responses after intestinal transplantation. TCRdb's table, derived via immunoSEQ multiplex PCR, lists solely in-frame clones and lacks some. The top ten clones hold about 3.8% of a sample with approximately 17,000 clones, 65% to 90% of them seen once. Lymphocytes from graft epithelium and lamina propria were isolated. The specimen was ileum tissue, collected just under 600 days after intestinal transplantation. The receptors stem from a human patient who received an intestinal transplant, so some T cells may come from the graft donor.

The J gene is TRBJ1-1, the V gene TRBV5-1, with 8 bases aligning to TRBD1. Germline trimming cut 4 bases from V and 4 bases from J; bases unmatched to any gene: 9. The CDR3 extends over 15 amino acids. Germline V gene lookup returns CDR1 SGHRS and CDR2 YFSETQ. The CDR3, as DNA: TGCGCCAGCAGCATTGACAGGGGCCCGGGCACTGAAGCTTTCTTT. Residues: CASSIDRGPGTEAFF.

The chain joins TRBV29-1 to TRBJ2-3, with D hard to call. The CDR3 is 14 amino acids. Germline CDR1 SQVTM, CDR2 ANQGSEA. V shed 4 bases and J shed 0 bases, with 11 bases lying between them. The CDR3, as DNA: TGCAGCGTTGGAGTACTCGCTAGCACAGATACGCAGTATTTT. Its protein is CSVGVLASTDTQYF.

The V call is TRBV12-2, the J call TRBJ1-2; no DNA check was done on the table's D call, TRBD1. TRBV12-2 is deemed a pseudogene. The CDR3 is 17 amino acids. The CDR3: CARRLALARGNANGYTF. Here the CDR3 DNA reads TGTGCAAGGCGCTTAGCGTTAGCCAGGGGGAACGCTAATGGCTACACCTTC.

The J gene is TRBJ2-1, the V gene TRBV7-7, with 10 bases that match TRBD2. Trimming took 2 bases from V and 7 from J; bases not matched to a gene: 8. This CDR3 is 16 amino acids long. CDR1 is SSHAT and CDR2 is FNYEAQ in the germline V gene (reference sequence). For the CDR3, the DNA is TGTGCCAGCAGCTTAACCTTGGGACTAGCGCTTAATGAGCAGTTCTTC. Translation: CASSLTLGLALNEQFF.

This rearrangement joins TRBV9 to TRBJ1-5, with 7 bases aligning to TRBD1. This CDR3 is 14 amino acids long. V shed 2 bases and J 4 bases; nucleotides not matched to a gene: 3. Germline V lookup: CDR1 SGDLS, CDR2 YYNGEE. CDR3 bases: TGTGCCAGCAGCGTCAGGGGGGGGAATCAGCCCCAGCATTTT. It yields the protein CASSVRGGNQPQHF. The entire variable domain, with the rest obtained from reference TRBV9 and TRBJ1-5, is as follows: DSGVTQTPKHLITATGQRVTLRCSPRSGDLSVYWYQQSLDQGLQFLIQYYNGEERAKGNILERFSAQQFPDLHSELNLSSLELGDSALYFCASSVRGGNQPQHFGDGTRLSIL.

This clone was seen only a few times. The V and J genes are TRBV6-5 and TRBJ1-1; TRBD1 might be the D (5 bases). Germline V CDR1 and CDR2: MNHEY, SVGAGI. This CDR3 is 12 amino acids long. V was shortened by 5 bases and J by 6 bases, with 10 bases between the two germline ends. CDR3 sequence: CASSEIGAEAFF. The CDR3, as DNA: TGTGCCAGCAGTGAAATAGGGGCTGAAGCTTTCTTT.

This clone was seen a few times. This rearrangement joins TRBV5-4 to TRBJ2-7; tentatively, D is TRBD1 (5 bases). CDR3 size: 13 residues. The ends were cut back, 1 base at V and 5 bases at J, with 10 bases in the middle. Germline loops: CDR1 SGHNT, CDR2 YYREEE (reference sequence). CDR3: CASSLLAGHEQYF. CDR3 nucleotides: TGTGCCAGCAGCTTGCTTGCAGGGCACGAGCAGTACTTC.

The V gene is TRBV5-1, the J gene TRBJ2-1; the D gene is possibly TRBD1 (6 bases). Trimming shortened V by 0 bases and J by 9 bases, and 7 bases separated the two germline ends. Germline CDR1 reads SGHRS; CDR2 reads YFSETQ. CDR3 length equals 12 residues. The CDR3 spells CASSLAQGEQFF. The DNA for the CDR3 is TGCGCCAGCAGCTTGGCACAGGGTGAGCAGTTCTTC. The whole variable domain, remainder taken from reference TRBV5-1 and TRBJ2-1, is KAGVTQTPRYLIKTRGQQVTLSCSPISGHRSVSWYQQTPGQGLQFLFEYFSETQRNKGNFPGRFSGRQFSNSRSEMNVSTLELGDSALYLCASSLAQGEQFFGPGTRLTVL.

The chain uses TRBV7-8 and TRBJ2-7; D call uncertain. Trimming took off 5 bases at V and 2 bases at J, with 13 bases between the two ends. The CDR3 totals 14 residues. Germline CDR1 and CDR2: SGHVS and FQNEAQ. The DNA of the CDR3 is TGTGCCAGCAGCCCACCCTCTCCCGCCTACGAGCAGTACTTC. It encodes CASSPPSPAYEQYF.